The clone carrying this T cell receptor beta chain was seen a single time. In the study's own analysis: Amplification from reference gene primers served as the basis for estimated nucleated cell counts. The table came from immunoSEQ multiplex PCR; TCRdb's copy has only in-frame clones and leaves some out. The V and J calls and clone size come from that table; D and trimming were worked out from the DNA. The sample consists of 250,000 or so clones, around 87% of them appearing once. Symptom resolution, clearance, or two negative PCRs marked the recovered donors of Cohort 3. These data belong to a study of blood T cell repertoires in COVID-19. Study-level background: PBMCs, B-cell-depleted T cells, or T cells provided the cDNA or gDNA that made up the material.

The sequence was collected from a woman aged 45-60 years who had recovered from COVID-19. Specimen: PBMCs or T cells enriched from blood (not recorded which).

This CDR3 reads CASKNRGRTDTQYF. CDR3 DNA: TGTGCCAGTAAAAACAGGGGGCGCACAGATACGCAGTATTTT. The chain has TRBV19 and TRBJ2-3, with 9 bases matching TRBD1. This CDR3 has 14 residues. The germline gives CDR1 LNHDA, CDR2 SQIVND (reference sequence). Germline trimming cut 7 bases from V and 1 base from J; bases unmatched to any gene: 3.